Listed here is a single T cell receptor (beta chain). Its antigen is undetermined. This entry is derived from a study of shared clonotypes between healthy human individuals. Study-wide context: CD4 naive cells filled three plates per donor, CD4 memory three, CD8 naive two and CD8 memory one. Study-level findings and limits: Relative to clonotypes present in all four donors, those not shared had lower generation probabilities. Naive subsets usually exceeded memory subsets in estimated richness. Sequencing depth was predicted to influence how clonotypes are shared among donors.

Data came from immunoSEQ multiplex PCR; TCRdb stores just in-frame clones and leaves some out. The profile shows over 75,000 clones, 68% of them singletons. Sequences were obtained from memory CD8+ T cells sorted from blood. The subset was: CD45RO+ cells pooled with CCR7-negative TemRA cells. This sequence was found in a man aged 25-45 years in good health.

The CDR3 DNA follows: TGTGCCAGCAGCTTAGTAGCGGGAGGGAACGAGCAGTACTTC. Its protein is CASSLVAGGNEQYF. J is TRBJ2-7 and V is TRBV7-2, with 11 bases lining up with TRBD2. Germline V lookup: CDR1 SGHTA, CDR2 FQGNSA. This CDR3 comprises 14 residues. V lost 1 base to trimming and J lost 5 bases; unmatched junction nucleotides: 1.